This passage covers 10 T cell receptor beta chains from one sample sequenced in a study of cytomegalovirus exposure and HLA in healthy donors. Clones were read by immunoSEQ multiplex PCR, and TCRdb kept only the in-frame ones, dropping some. This sample has approximately 150,000 clones, with approximately 90% found just once. The sequencing input was PBMCs. Receptors originate from a man younger than 35 in good health and CMV-seronegative.

This chain connects TRBV5-1 to TRBJ2-7; 7 bases fit TRBD2. The V gene's germline CDR1 is SGHRS and CDR2 YFSETQ. CDR3 length: 15 amino acids. V was clipped by 0 bases and J by 2 bases; unmatched bases: 5. CDR3 DNA sequence: TGCGCCAGCAGCTTGGGGGGCGGGGGAACCTACGAGCAGTACTTC. Protein product: CASSLGGGGTYEQYF.

This clone was seen a few times. For the CDR3, the DNA is TGTGCCAGCAGACCCGAGGGGGTTTATGGCTACACCTTC. Translation: CASRPEGVYGYTF. V is TRBV6-6 and J is TRBJ1-2, with a possible D match to TRBD1 (6 bases). The length of the CDR3 is 13 residues. Germline V lookup: CDR1 MNHNY, CDR2 SVGAGI (reference sequence). V lost 6 bases and J 5 bases, leaving 13 bases between the germline ends.

The chain joins TRBV18 to TRBJ2-5, with D unresolved. Trimming took 3 bases from V and 2 from J, leaving 10 bases between them. This CDR3 spans 14 amino acids. CDR1 is KGHSH, CDR2 LQKENI, per germline. CDR3 amino acids: CASSPLASQETQYF. The CDR3 bases are TGTGCCAGCTCACCCCTTGCTAGTCAAGAGACCCAGTACTTC.

This chain links TRBV13 with TRBJ1-2; 7 bases are a match to TRBD1. V shed 4 bases, J shed 0 bases, and the junction held 2 bases outside the gene matches. CDR3 length equals 14 residues. The germline CDR1 and CDR2 sequences are PRHDT and FYEKMQ (reference sequence). The CDR3 protein is CASSSGTANYGYTF. Here the CDR3 DNA reads TGTGCCAGCAGCTCCGGGACAGCTAACTATGGCTACACCTTC.

The chain links TRBV12-5 to TRBJ2-1; 9 positions match TRBD1. Germline values: CDR1 LGHNT, CDR2 FRNRAP. This CDR3 is 17 amino acids long. With V trimmed by 4 bases and J by 5 bases, 12 bases remained unmatched. The CDR3 is CASGWPLDRGWDNEQFF. CDR3 DNA: TGTGCTAGTGGTTGGCCTCTGGACAGGGGCTGGGACAATGAGCAGTTCTTC.

This clone was seen just once. The chain joins TRBV11-2 to TRBJ2-1; 10 bases are shared with TRBD2. Germline loops: CDR1 SGHAT, CDR2 FQNNGV. Trimming cost V 3 bases and J 7 bases; bases outside gene matches: 6. This CDR3 contains 15 residues. CDR3 DNA: TGTGCCAGCAGCTTTCCTAGCGGGGGTGCGAATGAGCAGTTCTTC. Translated: CASSFPSGGANEQFF.

This chain links TRBV27 with TRBJ1-1, with D possibly being TRBD1 (5 bases). This CDR3 has 14 amino acids. Trimming shortened V by 4 bases and J by 6 bases, and 15 bases separated the two germline ends. Germline V gene data show CDR1 as MNHEY and CDR2 as SMNVEV (reference sequence). CDR3 loop: CASSSGLREAEAFF. The DNA of the CDR3 is TGTGCCAGCAGTTCGGGGCTAAGGGAGGCTGAAGCTTTCTTT.

The chain couples TRBV11-1 to TRBJ2-7; a weak D match, TRBD2 (5 bases). Trimming pared 0 bases from V and 2 bases from J, leaving 20 bases between. Per germline, CDR1 SGHAT and CDR2 FQDESV (reference sequence). This CDR3 is 18 amino acids long. The CDR3 region has the DNA TGTGCCAGCAGCTTAGCGTCATTTTCGGCAGCGGAGACCTACGAGCAGTACTTC. Its protein product is CASSLASFSAAETYEQYF.

V and J are TRBV10-3 and TRBJ2-1, with 8 bases matching TRBD2. The trim removed 6 bases at V and 8 bases at J, leaving 6 bases unmatched. The germline CDR1 and CDR2 sequences are ENHRY and SYGVKD. There are 13 residues in the CDR3. DNA of the CDR3: TGTGCCATCAGGAGCGGGAGCGGCGATGAGCAGTTCTTC. It encodes CAIRSGSGDEQFF.

V and J are TRBV2 and TRBJ1-2; tentative D call: TRBD1 (5 bases). The CDR3 contains 14 residues. Germline lookup yields CDR1 SNHLY and CDR2 FYNNEI. V lost 7 bases to trimming and J lost 5 bases, with 17 bases between them. The CDR3 loop is CASTPPDGTYGYTF. The DNA of the CDR3 is TGTGCCAGCACACCCCCCGACGGGACTTATGGCTACACCTTC.